Following are 16 T cell receptor beta chains from one sample sequenced in a study of blood T cell repertoires in COVID-19. Sequencing was performed with immunoSEQ multiplex PCR; in TCRdb, only in-frame clones are kept and a portion is missing. The sample includes some 70,000 clones, approximately 90% of them seen just once. Sequencing was carried out using PBMCs or T cells enriched from blood (not recorded which). Receptor source: a middle-aged woman who had recovered from COVID-19.

This chain links TRBV6-5 with TRBJ2-5; 11 positions agree with TRBD1. V was clipped by 2 bases and J by 2 bases; unmatched bases: 4. Germline lookup yields CDR1 MNHEY and CDR2 SVGAGI. The CDR3 contains 16 residues. DNA of the CDR3: TGTGCCAGCAGTTACAAAGGGACAGGGGGACAAGAGACCCAGTACTTC. This translates into CASSYKGTGGQETQYF.

The chain couples TRBV9 to TRBJ1-1; no clear D gene. Germline CDR1 reads SGDLS; CDR2 reads YYNGEE. The CDR3 runs 16 residues. Trimming left V 0 bases short and J 3 bases short, with 15 bases between. The CDR3 region has the DNA TGTGCCAGCAGCGTAGAGACACGGATTGGCGACACTGAAGCTTTCTTT. This translates into CASSVETRIGDTEAFF.

The V and J genes are TRBV19 and TRBJ1-4; the D gene is possibly TRBD1 (6 bases). Germline V gene lookup returns CDR1 LNHDA and CDR2 SQIVND (reference sequence). Between the trimmed V and J ends, which lost 3 bases and 6 bases, there was a span of 14 bases. The CDR3 length is 15 residues. The CDR3 sequence: CASSMGTGRHEKLFF. CDR3 DNA sequence: TGTGCCAGTAGTATGGGCACAGGGCGTCATGAAAAACTGTTTTTT.

The V call is TRBV6-6, the J call TRBJ1-2, with 7 bases fitting TRBD1. This CDR3 region has 16 residues. V shed 7 bases, J shed 1 base, and the junction held 12 bases outside the gene matches. Germline V gene lookup returns CDR1 MNHNY and CDR2 SVGAGI (reference sequence). CDR3 loop: CASTYPGTGDNYGYTF. Here the CDR3 DNA reads TGTGCCAGCACCTACCCGGGCACAGGGGATAACTATGGCTACACCTTC.

The rearrangement uses TRBV2 and TRBJ1-2, with 7 bases that match TRBD1. Germline V lookup: CDR1 SNHLY, CDR2 FYNNEI. V gave up 1 base and J gave up 8 bases; unmatched junction bases: 10. The CDR3 has 15 residues. The CDR3 is CASSEGRGMWGGYTF. The CDR3 DNA is TGTGCCAGCAGTGAAGGCAGGGGGATGTGGGGAGGCTACACCTTC. The entire variable domain, with the rest obtained from reference TRBV2 and TRBJ1-2, is as follows: EPEVTQTPSHQVTQMGQEVILRCVPISNHLYFYWYRQILGQKVEFLVSFYNNEISEKSEIFDDQFSVERPDGSNFTLKIRSTKLEDSAMYFCASSEGRGMWGGYTFGSGTRLTVV.

The chain carries TRBV6-1 and TRBJ2-5; the match to TRBD2 covers 9 bases. Germline V gene lookup returns CDR1 MNHNS and CDR2 SASEGT. The J segment lost 2 bases and the V segment lost 3 bases, leaving 4 bases of the junction unmatched. The CDR3 is 15 amino acids. The CDR3 loop reads CASSDRLAGQETQYF. CDR3 nucleotide sequence: TGTGCCAGCAGTGACAGGCTAGCGGGACAAGAGACCCAGTACTTC.

The CDR3 loop reads CASSATGNTGELFF. The CDR3 nucleotides read TGTGCCAGTAGTGCGACAGGGAACACCGGGGAGCTGTTTTTT. This chain joins TRBV19 and TRBJ2-2; D may be TRBD1 (6 bases). Trimming pared 5 bases from V and 1 base from J, leaving 8 bases between. The CDR3 is 14 residues long. Germline values: CDR1 LNHDA, CDR2 SQIVND (reference sequence). Using reference TRBV19 and TRBJ2-2 for the parts outside the CDR3, the full variable domain is DGGITQSPKYLFRKEGQNVTLSCEQNLNHDAMYWYRQDPGQGLRLIYYSQIVNDFQKGDIAEGYSVSREKKESFPLTVTSAQKNPTAFYLCASSATGNTGELFFGEGSRLTVL.

This chain joins TRBV5-4 and TRBJ2-3; perhaps TRBD2 as D (7 bases). With 0 bases removed from V and 5 bases from J, the gap between germline ends came to 13 bases. The CDR3 extends over 15 amino acids. Germline V lookup: CDR1 SGHNT, CDR2 YYREEE (reference sequence). The CDR3 spells CASSLVGGPVDTQYF. DNA of the CDR3: TGTGCCAGCAGCTTGGTGGGGGGGCCAGTAGATACGCAGTATTTT.

This chain joins TRBV11-3 and TRBJ2-4; 9 nucleotides match TRBD2. Trimming took 5 bases from V and 6 from J; bases not matched to a gene: 11. CDR1 and CDR2 from the germline V gene are SGHNT and YENEEA. The CDR3 covers 16 residues. CDR3 sequence (DNA): TGTGCCAGCAGCCGTAGGGCGGGGGGGATCGTAAACATTCAGTACTTC. It translates to CASSRRAGGIVNIQYF.

The chain couples TRBV12-1 to TRBJ1-4; the D call TRBD1 from the table was never checked on the DNA. TRBV12-1 is described as a pseudogene. The CDR3 totals 16 residues. The CDR3 loop is CASSPRTTSFNEKLFF. The CDR3 region has the DNA TGTGCCAGCAGCCCCCGGACAACCAGTTTTAATGAAAAACTGTTTTTT.

The gene calls are TRBV7-5 and TRBJ1-3; TRBD1, the table's D call, lacks a check against the DNA. TRBV7-5 is an annotated pseudogene. The CDR3 sequence is 14 residues long. The CDR3 is CVRTGARSGNTIYF. The CDR3 DNA reads TGTGTCAGAACTGGGGCTCGTTCTGGAAACACCATATATTTT.

V gene TRBV16 combines with J gene TRBJ1-4; 8 positions agree with TRBD1. This CDR3 has 14 amino acids. Germline CDR1 is KGHSY and CDR2 is FQNENV. V lost 6 bases, J lost 4 bases, and 4 bases stayed unmatched. The CDR3 is CASSPGQDNEKLFF. The DNA of the CDR3 is TGTGCCAGCAGTCCGGGACAGGATAATGAAAAACTGTTTTTT.

The chain links TRBV11-3 to TRBJ2-7; TRBD2 agrees at 10 bases. Germline V gene sequence: CDR1 SGHNT, CDR2 YENEEA. V shed 5 bases, J shed 7 bases, and the junction held 11 bases outside the gene matches. The CDR3 covers 15 residues. The CDR3 here is CASSVIAGGQGEQYF. The CDR3 nucleotides are TGTGCCAGCAGCGTTATAGCGGGGGGTCAGGGGGAGCAGTACTTC.

This clone appeared a single time. The chain couples TRBV6-2 or TRBV6-3 to TRBJ1-2, with D unclear. Germline V gene sequence: CDR1 MNHEY, CDR2 SVGEGT. V dropped 1 base and J dropped 6 bases, with 9 bases sitting between them. The CDR3 loop spans 13 amino acids. CDR3 amino acids: CASSYLRVDGYTF. CDR3 nucleotide sequence: TGTGCCAGCAGTTACTTGCGGGTGGATGGCTACACCTTC.

The chain couples TRBV4-2 to TRBJ1-5; possibly TRBD1 for D (5 bases). CDR3 length equals 16 residues. Germline V gives CDR1 LGHNA, CDR2 YNFKEQ. The V gene lost 3 bases and the J gene lost 0 bases, with 12 bases spanning the gap. The chain's CDR3 is CASSQLRQGSNQPQHF. The CDR3, as DNA: TGTGCCAGCAGCCAGTTAAGGCAGGGTAGCAATCAGCCCCAGCATTTT.

V gene TRBV5-1 combines with J gene TRBJ1-3; D is possibly TRBD1 (6 bases). The length of the CDR3 is 13 residues. Trimming cost V 4 bases and J 3 bases, with 8 bases left between them. Germline loops: CDR1 SGHRS, CDR2 YFSETQ. The CDR3 nucleotides are TGCGCCAGCAGCAACAGGGTTGGAAACACCATATATTTT. Translating gives CASSNRVGNTIYF.